This TCR beta chain was sequenced in a study of blood T cell repertoires in COVID-19. As for the study in general: The cDNA or gDNA used as material had been derived from T cells, B-cell-depleted T cells, or PBMCs.

The assay was immunoSEQ multiplex PCR, and TCRdb's table has in-frame clones only and misses some. The sample yields about 220,000 clones, almost 90% seen once. Trimming cost V 3 bases and J 2 bases, with 8 bases left between them. The CDR3 is 13 amino acids. Looked up from germline, CDR1 is LNHDA and CDR2 is SQIVND (reference sequence). The sample comprised PBMCs or T cells enriched from blood (not recorded which). The sequence was collected from a man aged 25 to 40 who had been exposed to COVID-19. The chain joins TRBV19 to TRBJ2-7, with a possible D match to TRBD1 (6 bases). The CDR3 region is CASSIDRTYEQYF. The DNA for the CDR3 is TGTGCCAGTAGTATCGACAGGACCTACGAGCAGTACTTC.